The TCR beta chain described here comes from a study of vaccination and CD4 T cells after COVID-19. As regards this clonotype: Its antigen is not identified.

Treatment reported: roughly 10-day PBMC culture with coronavirus spike peptide pools or control peptides (ViraFEST assay). CD4+ T cells that had been cultured provided DNA sequenced with the Oncomine TCR Beta short-read assay. Genomic DNA was drawn out of CD4+ T cells grown in culture. TCRdb reprocessed the PCR reads via MiXCR and lists one record per CDR3 protein. The repertoire holds about 14,000 distinct CDR3 sequences, with about 50% as singletons. Germline lookup yields CDR1 MNHNS and CDR2 SASEGT. This CDR3 contains 15 residues. The junction had 8 bases not matched to a gene; V was cut back by 6 bases and J by 4 bases.

This receptor was obtained from a human donor who had recovered from COVID-19. V and J are TRBV6-1 and TRBJ2-2, with 7 bases identical to TRBD1. Sequenced material: CD4+ T cells from blood, cultured in vitro, taken before SARS-CoV-2 vaccination. In DNA, the CDR3 is TGTGCCAGCAGCCGAGTGGACAGGCGCACCGGGGAGCTGTTTTTT. This sequence encodes CASSRVDRRTGELFF.